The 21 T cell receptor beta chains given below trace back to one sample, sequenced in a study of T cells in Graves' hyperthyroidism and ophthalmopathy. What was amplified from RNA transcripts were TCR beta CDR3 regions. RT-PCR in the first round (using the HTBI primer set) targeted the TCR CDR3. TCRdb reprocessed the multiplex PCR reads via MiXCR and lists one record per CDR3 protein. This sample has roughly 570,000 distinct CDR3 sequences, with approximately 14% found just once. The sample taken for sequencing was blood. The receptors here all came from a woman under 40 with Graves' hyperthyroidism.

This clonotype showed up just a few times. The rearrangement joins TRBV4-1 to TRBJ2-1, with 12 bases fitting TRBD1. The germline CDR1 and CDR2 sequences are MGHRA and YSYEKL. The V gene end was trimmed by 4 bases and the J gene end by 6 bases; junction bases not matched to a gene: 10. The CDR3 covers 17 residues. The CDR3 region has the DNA TGCGCCAGCAGCCCTATTGCGGGACAGGGGGCAGGCAATGAGCAGTTCTTC. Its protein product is CASSPIAGQGAGNEQFF.

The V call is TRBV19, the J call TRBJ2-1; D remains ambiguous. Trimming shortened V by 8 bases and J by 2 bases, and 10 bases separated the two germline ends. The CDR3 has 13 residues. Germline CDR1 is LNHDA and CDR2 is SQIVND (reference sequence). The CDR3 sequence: CASLGYPYNEQFF. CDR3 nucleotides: TGTGCCAGTCTGGGGTACCCCTACAATGAGCAGTTCTTC.

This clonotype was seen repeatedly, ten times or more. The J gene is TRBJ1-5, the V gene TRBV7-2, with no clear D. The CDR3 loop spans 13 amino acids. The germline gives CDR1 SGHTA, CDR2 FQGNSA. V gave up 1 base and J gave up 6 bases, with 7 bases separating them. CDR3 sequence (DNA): TGTGCCAGCAGCTTAGGGCCAGCTCAGCCCCAGCATTTT. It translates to CASSLGPAQPQHF.

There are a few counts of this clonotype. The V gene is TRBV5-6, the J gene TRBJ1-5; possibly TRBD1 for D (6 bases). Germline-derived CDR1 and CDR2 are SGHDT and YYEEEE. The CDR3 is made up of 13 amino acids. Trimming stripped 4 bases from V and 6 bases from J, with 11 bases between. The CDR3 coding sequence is TGTGCCAGCAGCAACAGGGCTATTCAGCCCCAGCATTTT. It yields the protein CASSNRAIQPQHF.

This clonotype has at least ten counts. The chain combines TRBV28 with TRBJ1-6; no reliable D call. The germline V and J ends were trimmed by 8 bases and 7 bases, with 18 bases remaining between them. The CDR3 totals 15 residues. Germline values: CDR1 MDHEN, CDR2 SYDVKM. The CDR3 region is CASVSGGDGNSPLHF. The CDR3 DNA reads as TGTGCCAGCGTCTCCGGCGGTGATGGGAATTCACCCCTCCACTTT.

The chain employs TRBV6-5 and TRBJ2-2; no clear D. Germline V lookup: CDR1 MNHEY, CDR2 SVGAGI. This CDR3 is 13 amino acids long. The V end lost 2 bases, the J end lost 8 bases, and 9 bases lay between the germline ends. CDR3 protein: CASSYRLRGELFF. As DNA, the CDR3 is TGTGCCAGCAGTTACCGTTTGCGTGGGGAGCTGTTTTTT.

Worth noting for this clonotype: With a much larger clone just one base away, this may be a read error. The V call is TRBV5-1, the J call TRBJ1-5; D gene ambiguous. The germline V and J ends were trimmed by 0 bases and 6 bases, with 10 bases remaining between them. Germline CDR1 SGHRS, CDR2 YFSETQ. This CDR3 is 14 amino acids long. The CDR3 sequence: CASSLGGVGQPQHF. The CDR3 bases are TGCGCCAGCAGCTTGGGGGGAGTTGGTCAGCCCCAGCATTTT.

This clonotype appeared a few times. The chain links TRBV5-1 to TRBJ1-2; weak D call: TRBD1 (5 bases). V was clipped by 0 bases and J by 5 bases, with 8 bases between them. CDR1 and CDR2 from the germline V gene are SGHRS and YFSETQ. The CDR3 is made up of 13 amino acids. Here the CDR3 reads CASSLDAGYGYTF. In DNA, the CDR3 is TGCGCCAGCAGCTTGGATGCAGGGTATGGCTACACCTTC. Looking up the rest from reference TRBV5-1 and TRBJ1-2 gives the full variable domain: KAGVTQTPRYLIKTRGQQVTLSCSPISGHRSVSWYQQTPGQGLQFLFEYFSETQRNKGNFPGRFSGRQFSNSRSEMNVSTLELGDSALYLCASSLDAGYGYTFGSGTRLTVV.

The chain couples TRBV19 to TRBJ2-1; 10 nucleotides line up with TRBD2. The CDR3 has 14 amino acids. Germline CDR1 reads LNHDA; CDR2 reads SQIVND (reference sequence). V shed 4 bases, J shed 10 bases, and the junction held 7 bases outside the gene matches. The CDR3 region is CASSTSGRAWEQFF. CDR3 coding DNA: TGTGCCAGTAGTACCAGCGGGAGGGCATGGGAGCAGTTCTTC.

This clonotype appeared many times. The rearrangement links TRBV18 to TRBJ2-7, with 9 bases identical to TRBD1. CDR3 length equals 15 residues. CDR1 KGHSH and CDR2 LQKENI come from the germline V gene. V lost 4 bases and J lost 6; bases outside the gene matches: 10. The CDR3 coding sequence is TGTGCCAGCTCACACACCGGGACAGGGCCCCTCGAGCAGTACTTC. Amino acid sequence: CASSHTGTGPLEQYF.

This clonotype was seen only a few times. CDR3 sequence reads: CASSLYRREHNEQFF. The CDR3 coding sequence is TGTGCCAGCAGTTTATATCGGCGGGAGCACAATGAGCAGTTCTTC. V and J are TRBV27 and TRBJ2-1; TRBD2 matches 7 bases. The CDR3 totals 15 residues. CDR1 and CDR2 from the germline V gene are MNHEY and SMNVEV (reference sequence). Trimming at V came to 1 base and at J to 5 bases, leaving 5 bases not matched to a gene.

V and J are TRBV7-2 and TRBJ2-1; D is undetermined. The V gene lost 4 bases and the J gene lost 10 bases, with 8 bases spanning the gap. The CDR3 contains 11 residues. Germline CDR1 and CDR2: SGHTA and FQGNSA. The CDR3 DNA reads TGTGCCAGCAGCTCCCGTATAGAGCAGTTCTTC. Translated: CASSSRIEQFF.

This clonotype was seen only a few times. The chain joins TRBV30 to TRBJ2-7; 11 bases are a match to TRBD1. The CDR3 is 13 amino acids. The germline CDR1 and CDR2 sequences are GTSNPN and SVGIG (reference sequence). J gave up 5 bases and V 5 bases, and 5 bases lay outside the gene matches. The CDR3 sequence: CAWAGTGGNEQYF. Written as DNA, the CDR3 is TGTGCCTGGGCCGGGACAGGGGGGAACGAGCAGTACTTC.

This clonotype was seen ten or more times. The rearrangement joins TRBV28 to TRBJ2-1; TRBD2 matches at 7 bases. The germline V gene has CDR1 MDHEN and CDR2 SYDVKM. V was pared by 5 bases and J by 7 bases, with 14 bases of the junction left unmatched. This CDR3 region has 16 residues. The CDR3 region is CASSPLFSGPRNEQFF. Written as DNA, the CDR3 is TGTGCCAGCAGTCCCCTCTTTAGCGGGCCTAGGAATGAGCAGTTCTTC.

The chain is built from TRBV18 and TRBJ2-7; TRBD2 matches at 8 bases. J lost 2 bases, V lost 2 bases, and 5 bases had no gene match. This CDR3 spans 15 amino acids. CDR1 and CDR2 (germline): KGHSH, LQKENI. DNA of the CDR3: TGTGCCAGCTCACCAGTGTCGACTAGCGCCTACGAGCAGTACTTC. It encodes CASSPVSTSAYEQYF.

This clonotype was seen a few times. In DNA form, the CDR3 reads TGTGCCAGTACCACCCGGCTAGCGGCAAGCACAGATACGCAGTATTTT. Its protein product is CASTTRLAASTDTQYF. This sequence joins TRBV7-9 and TRBJ2-3; 7 bases fit TRBD2. The CDR3 contains 16 residues. The V segment lost 9 bases and the J segment 0 bases; nucleotides outside the gene matches: 12. CDR1 SEHNR and CDR2 FQNEAQ come from the germline V gene (reference sequence).

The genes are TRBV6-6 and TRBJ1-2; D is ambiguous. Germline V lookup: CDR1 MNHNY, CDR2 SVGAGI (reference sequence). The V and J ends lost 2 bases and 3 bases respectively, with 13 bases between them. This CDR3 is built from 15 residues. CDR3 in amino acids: CASSYRPPGDYGYTF. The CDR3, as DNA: TGTGCCAGCAGTTACCGACCACCCGGGGACTATGGCTACACCTTC.

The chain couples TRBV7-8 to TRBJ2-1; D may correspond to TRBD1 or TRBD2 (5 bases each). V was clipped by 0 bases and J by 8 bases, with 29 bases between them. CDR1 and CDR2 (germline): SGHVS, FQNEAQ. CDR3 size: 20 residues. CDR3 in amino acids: CASSLAGRADYRLDGDEQFF. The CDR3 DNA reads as TGTGCCAGCAGCTTAGCGGGCAGGGCTGACTACAGACTCGATGGGGATGAGCAGTTCTTC.

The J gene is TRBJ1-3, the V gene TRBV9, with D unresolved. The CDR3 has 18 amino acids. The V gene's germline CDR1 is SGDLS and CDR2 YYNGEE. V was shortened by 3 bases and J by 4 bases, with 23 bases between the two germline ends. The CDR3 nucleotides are TGTGCCAGCAGCGCCCGAAATTTACTCGACAAGATCGGAAACACCATATATTTT. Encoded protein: CASSARNLLDKIGNTIYF.

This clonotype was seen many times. Here the CDR3 DNA reads TGCAGTGTTCCTGGGACAGGGCGATACGAGCAGTACTTC. This codes for CSVPGTGRYEQYF. V and J are TRBV20-1 and TRBJ2-7, with 9 bases matching TRBD1. The CDR3 spans 13 residues. Germline values: CDR1 DFQATT, CDR2 SNEGSKA (reference sequence). V lost 7 bases to trimming and J lost 4 bases; unmatched junction nucleotides: 8.

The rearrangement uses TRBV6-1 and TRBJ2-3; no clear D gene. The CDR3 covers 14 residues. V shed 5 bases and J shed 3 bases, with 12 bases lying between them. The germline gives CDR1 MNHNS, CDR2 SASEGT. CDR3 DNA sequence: TGTGCCAGCAGTTTGGGTTTCAAGACAGATACGCAGTATTTT. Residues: CASSLGFKTDTQYF.